The 18 T cell receptor beta chains listed next were all sequenced from one sample in a study of molecular identifiers for immune sequencing clone quantification. Via MiXCR, TCRdb re-called the PCR reads, giving one row per CDR3 protein. There are hundreds of thousands of distinct CDR3 sequences in the sample; 20% occur only once, and around 0.86% lies in the top ten. Material for sequencing was naive CD8+ T cells from blood, with Jurkat cell RNA spiked in. Subset given: FACS-sorted CD8+CD4-CCR7+CD45RA+ naive T cells. Receptors were obtained from a human donor in good health. Some libraries in this study had Jurkat cell RNA spiked in.

The V gene is TRBV24-1, the J gene TRBJ2-2; 10 nucleotides line up with TRBD1. Per the germline V gene, CDR1 is KGHDR and CDR2 is SFDVKD. The CDR3 has 17 amino acids. The junction had 8 bases not matched to a gene; V was cut back by 0 bases and J by 8 bases. This chain's CDR3 is CATSDLPRQGARGELFF. CDR3 coding DNA: TGTGCCACCAGTGATTTGCCCCGACAGGGGGCGCGAGGGGAGCTGTTTTTT.

There are many counts of this clonotype. The rearrangement links TRBV3-1 to TRBJ1-1; D is undetermined. Germline assignment: CDR1 LGHDT and CDR2 YNNKEL (reference sequence). The CDR3 extends over 14 amino acids. Trimming removed 0 bases at V and 0 bases at J, with 5 bases between. CDR3 sequence: CASSQDNLNTEAFF. CDR3 nucleotide sequence: TGTGCCAGCAGCCAAGATAACCTGAACACTGAAGCTTTCTTT.

Concerning this clonotype: The junction departs from the called germline gene at one end, perhaps through a read error. J is TRBJ2-7 and V is TRBV5-1; 7 bases match TRBD1. The CDR3 extends over 13 amino acids. CDR1 is SGHRS, CDR2 YFSETQ, per germline. CDR3 protein: CASSLGQSYEQCF. The CDR3 DNA is TGCGCCAGCAGCCTGGGACAGTCCTACGAGCAGTGCTTC. The full variable domain, in which reference TRBV5-1 and TRBJ2-7 provide the parts outside the CDR3, is KAGVTQTPRYLIKTRGQQVTLSCSPISGHRSVSWYQQTPGQGLQFLFEYFSETQRNKGNFPGRFSGRQFSNSRSEMNVSTLELGDSALYLCASSLGQSYEQCFGPGTRLTVT.

Of note for this clonotype: Being one base from a much bigger clone, this may be a read error. The chain links TRBV20-1 to TRBJ2-7, with D possibly matching TRBD1 (6 bases). The CDR3 runs to 14 residues. Germline V gene data show CDR1 as DFQATT and CDR2 as SNEGSKA (reference sequence). CDR3: CNAFDRLDRYEQYF. As DNA, the CDR3 is TGCAATGCTTTCGACAGGCTAGACCGTTACGAGCAGTACTTC.

This clonotype was seen repeatedly, ten times or more. The gene calls are TRBV12-5 and TRBJ2-1; tentatively, D is TRBD1 (6 bases). Per the germline V gene, CDR1 is LGHNT and CDR2 is FRNRAP. This CDR3 is 15 amino acids long. V gave up 6 bases and J gave up 6 bases, with 18 bases separating them. The CDR3 here is CASGPTLGQGNEQFF. The CDR3 DNA reads as TGTGCTAGTGGCCCGACCCTGGGACAAGGCAATGAGCAGTTCTTC.

The chain carries TRBV5-6 and TRBJ2-7; D is unresolved. Germline CDR1 and CDR2: SGHDT and YYEEEE. The CDR3 covers 12 residues. The V end lost 0 bases, the J end lost 9 bases, and 10 bases lay between the germline ends. CDR3 residues: CASSLGEDGQYF. The CDR3 DNA reads TGTGCCAGCAGCTTGGGAGAGGACGGGCAGTACTTC.

This clonotype was recorded many times. The V gene is TRBV6-2 or TRBV6-3, the J gene TRBJ2-7; tentatively, D is TRBD1 (6 bases). CDR1 is MNHEY and CDR2 is SVGEGT in the germline V gene. The V end was cut by 6 bases, the J end by 7 bases, with 13 bases between. This CDR3 contains 12 residues. The CDR3 sequence: CASSLAGQEQYF. For the CDR3, the DNA is TGTGCCAGCAGCCTCGCCGGACAGGAGCAGTACTTC.

The sample holds a few counts of this clonotype. The genes are TRBV20-1 and TRBJ2-6; the D is unclear. The CDR3 totals 17 residues. V was pared by 1 base and J by 0 bases, with 13 bases between. The germline CDR1 and CDR2 sequences are DFQATT and SNEGSKA (reference sequence). In nucleotides, the CDR3 is TGCAGTGCTAGAGGTCAGAGCACAAGCTCTGGGGCCAACGTCCTGACTTTC. Translated: CSARGQSTSSGANVLTF.

This clonotype was counted many times. This chain joins TRBV27 and TRBJ1-3; D gene uncertain. CDR1 and CDR2 (germline): MNHEY, SMNVEV (reference sequence). Trimming pared 2 bases from V and 0 bases from J, leaving 14 bases between. The CDR3 is 17 residues long. The CDR3 DNA is TGTGCCAGCAGTTTAGACGGACCCAGGAGCTCTGGAAACACCATATATTTT. This encodes CASSLDGPRSSGNTIYF.

Note on this clonotype: It may be a read error: a sequence one base away is much more abundant. V and J are TRBV9 and TRBJ2-4, with a weak D call TRBD1 (6 bases). Germline CDR1 reads SGDLS; CDR2 reads YYNGEE. This CDR3 has 15 residues. V was shortened by 1 base and J by 0 bases, with 8 bases between the two germline ends. The CDR3 DNA is TGTGCCAGCAGCGTAACAGGGTTAGCCAAAAACATTCAGTACTTC. Translation gives CASSVTGLAKNIQYF.

This clonotype was counted at least ten times. The genes are TRBV2 and TRBJ2-2; D assignment may be TRBD1 or TRBD2 (6 bases each). The CDR3 consists of 14 residues. Trimming cost V 8 bases and J 7 bases, with 17 bases left between them. Germline-derived CDR1 and CDR2 are SNHLY and FYNNEI. The CDR3 reads CASRGLAGVGELFF. CDR3 nucleotide sequence: TGTGCCAGCCGGGGGCTTGCGGGCGTCGGGGAGCTGTTTTTT.

This clonotype was observed at least ten times. The chain links TRBV4-3 to TRBJ1-1; D remains ambiguous. V was pared by 2 bases and J by 1 base, with 5 bases between. The germline gives CDR1 LGHNA, CDR2 YSLEER. The CDR3 covers 13 residues. CDR3 protein: CASSQYRNTEAFF. As DNA, the CDR3 is TGCGCCAGCAGCCAATACAGGAACACTGAAGCTTTCTTT.

This clonotype was picked up many times. This chain links TRBV7-2 with TRBJ1-1; D is perhaps TRBD1 (5 bases). Per germline, CDR1 SGHTA and CDR2 FQGNSA. The CDR3 is 14 amino acids. Trimming stripped 3 bases from V and 1 base from J, with 9 bases between. DNA of the CDR3: TGTGCCAGCAGCTTTAGGACAACGAACACTGAAGCTTTCTTT. This codes for CASSFRTTNTEAFF.

This clonotype has at least ten counts. The V gene is TRBV5-8, the J gene TRBJ2-1; 9 bases are a match to TRBD2. Germline CDR1 is SGHTS and CDR2 is YDEGEE. CDR3 length: 16 residues. The junction had 9 bases not matched to a gene; V was cut back by 4 bases and J by 4 bases. CDR3 nucleotide sequence: TGTGCCAGCAGCCCCCCGTCTAGCGGGGTTTACAATGAGCAGTTCTTC. Translating it yields CASSPPSSGVYNEQFF.

Remarks on this clonotype: Germline is not matched at one junction end, which may reflect a read error. The chain is built from TRBV27 and TRBJ2-7; TRBD1 or TRBD2 may be the D gene (6 bases each). The CDR3 consists of 13 residues. Germline V gene sequence: CDR1 MNHEY, CDR2 SMNVEV (reference sequence). The CDR3 bases are TGTGCCAGCAGTCCGTCGGGGGCCTCCGAGCAGTCCTTC. Translation gives CASSPSGASEQSF.

This clonotype was picked up many times. V usage is TRBV29-1 and J usage is TRBJ1-1, with 10 bases fitting TRBD1. The trim removed 6 bases at V and 4 bases at J, leaving 11 bases unmatched. The CDR3 is 15 residues long. Germline loops: CDR1 SQVTM, CDR2 ANQGSEA. The CDR3 region is CSVPDRGPGVTEAFF. The CDR3 DNA sequence: TGCAGCGTCCCAGACAGGGGGCCCGGGGTCACTGAAGCTTTCTTT.

This clonotype turned up a few times. The V and J genes are TRBV6-1 and TRBJ2-1; possible D gene TRBD2, 6 bases. The V gene lost 2 bases and the J gene lost 4 bases, with 9 bases spanning the gap. Germline CDR1 is MNHNS and CDR2 is SASEGT. The CDR3 totals 14 residues. In DNA form, the CDR3 reads TGTGCCAGCAGTGAACTGGGGGGATACAATGAGCAGTTCTTC. Encoded protein: CASSELGGYNEQFF.

A word on this clonotype: Being one base from a much bigger clone, this may be a read error. This chain joins TRBV29-1 and TRBJ1-2; D ambiguous. The CDR3 contains 13 residues. Germline V gives CDR1 SQVTM, CDR2 ANQGSEA. This CDR3 is CSVEDPVNYGCTF. DNA of the CDR3: TGCAGCGTTGAAGATCCCGTTAACTATGGCTGCACCTTC.